This paragraph reports one TCR beta chain. This sample's treatment: preoperative locoregional IRX-2 cytokine immunotherapy. Preoperative locoregional IRX-2 cytokine immunotherapy was tested in the phase Ib source study. This CDR3 is built from 13 residues. After removal of 6 bases from V and 2 bases from J, the junction contained 4 bases not matched to a gene. Germline CDR1 MNHGY, CDR2 SAAAGT. This specimen belongs to a study of preoperative IRX-2 immunotherapy in early breast cancer. Method: immunoSEQ multiplex PCR; TCRdb's copy keeps in-frame clones and lacks some. Altogether approximately 96,000 clones are present, about nine tenths being singletons, with the ten largest covering approximately 2%.

The chain combines TRBV6-8 with TRBJ2-7, with 7 bases that match TRBD1. This TCR came from a human donor with breast cancer. This material consisted of tumor tissue, taken after IRX-2 immunotherapy. CDR3 DNA sequence: TGTGCCAGCAGCCGGGGACAGCCCTACGAGCAGTACTTC. Amino acid sequence: CASSRGQPYEQYF.